A single sample is the source of the 27 T cell receptor beta chains below, sequenced in a study of blood T cell repertoires in COVID-19. The method was immunoSEQ multiplex PCR; TCRdb's version includes in-frame clones alone and lacks a portion of them. The sample holds about 280,000 clones, about 86% seen once. Sequences were obtained from peripheral blood. The receptors come from a woman aged 25 to 39 who had recovered from COVID-19.

J is TRBJ2-7 and V is TRBV3-1 (or the pseudogene TRBV3-2), with 15 bases lining up with TRBD2. Per the germline V gene, CDR1 is LGHDT and CDR2 is YNNKEL (reference sequence). Trimming removed 0 bases from V and 5 bases from J; junction bases left unmatched: 14. This CDR3 comprises 20 residues. The CDR3 protein is CASSQDRRTSGRGQQNEQYF. The CDR3 DNA follows: TGTGCCAGCAGCCAAGATCGTAGGACTAGCGGGAGGGGTCAACAGAACGAGCAGTACTTC.

V usage is TRBV18 and J usage is TRBJ1-1; 9 nucleotides line up with TRBD1. The J segment lost 11 bases and the V segment lost 4 bases, leaving 2 bases of the junction unmatched. Germline V gives CDR1 KGHSH, CDR2 LQKENI. The CDR3 consists of 11 residues. The CDR3 here is CASSQQGAAFF. The CDR3 DNA reads TGTGCCAGCTCACAACAGGGGGCGGCTTTCTTT.

The chain couples TRBV28 to TRBJ2-2, with TRBD1 matching 8 bases. Trimming removed 3 bases from V and 2 bases from J; junction bases left unmatched: 14. Germline loops: CDR1 MDHEN, CDR2 SYDVKM. CDR3 length: 19 amino acids. CDR3 bases: TGTGCCAGCAGTTTTTTCGGGGCATTGGACAGGGTAAACACCGGGGAGCTGTTTTTT. Its protein is CASSFFGALDRVNTGELFF.

The gene calls are TRBV2 and TRBJ2-6, with D possibly TRBD1 on 5 matching bases. Germline CDR1 reads SNHLY; CDR2 reads FYNNEI. This CDR3 comprises 14 residues. V shed 4 bases and J shed 2 bases, with 6 bases lying between them. CDR3 nucleotides: TGTGCCAGCAGTGTGGGGCCTGGGGCCAACGTCCTGACTTTC. This sequence encodes CASSVGPGANVLTF.

The chain uses TRBV4-1 and TRBJ2-3, with 10 bases identical to TRBD1. CDR1 MGHRA and CDR2 YSYEKL come from the germline V gene. With V trimmed by 4 bases and J by 4 bases, 2 bases remained unmatched. The CDR3 totals 14 residues. The CDR3 loop reads CASSRGQGADTQYF. The CDR3, as DNA: TGCGCCAGCAGCCGAGGACAGGGGGCAGATACGCAGTATTTT.

The rearrangement links TRBV11-2 to TRBJ2-2, with 10 nucleotides matching TRBD2. V trimming: 4 bases; J trimming: 6 bases; junction bases outside the gene matches: 8. Germline V lookup: CDR1 SGHAT, CDR2 FQNNGV. This CDR3 is 16 amino acids long. CDR3 residues: CASSSRISGGAGELFF. The CDR3 region has the DNA TGTGCCAGCAGCTCCAGAATAAGCGGGGGGGCCGGGGAGCTGTTTTTT. Full variable domain (remainder filled in from reference TRBV11-2 and TRBJ2-2): EAGVAQSPRYKIIEKRQSVAFWCNPISGHATLYWYQQILGQGPKLLIQFQNNGVVDDSQLPKDRFSAERLKGVDSTLKIQPAKLEDSAVYLCASSSRISGGAGELFFGEGSRLTVL.

The rearrangement links TRBV5-6 to TRBJ1-1; D unclear. Trimming left V 4 bases short and J 0 bases short, with 13 bases between. The germline V gene encodes CDR1 SGHDT and CDR2 YYEEEE. The CDR3 totals 15 residues. The CDR3 nucleotides are TGTGCCAGCAGCCTGGTCGGGGAGGTGAACACTGAAGCTTTCTTT. Its protein product is CASSLVGEVNTEAFF. Together with reference TRBV5-6 and TRBJ1-1, the CDR3 gives the full variable domain: DAGVTQSPTHLIKTRGQQVTLRCSPKSGHDTVSWYQQALGQGPQFIFQYYEEEERQRGNFPDRFSGHQFPNYSSELNVNALLLGDSALYLCASSLVGEVNTEAFFGQGTRLTVV.

The V gene is TRBV3-1 (or the pseudogene TRBV3-2), the J gene TRBJ2-7; D possibly corresponds to TRBD1 (6 bases). Trimming removed 4 bases from V and 8 bases from J, with 9 bases in between. This CDR3 has 11 amino acids. The germline V gene encodes CDR1 LGHDT and CDR2 YNNKEL (reference sequence). CDR3 sequence reads: CASSPGQKQYF. CDR3 in DNA: TGTGCCAGCAGCCCCGGACAGAAGCAGTACTTC.

The chain combines TRBV6-5 with TRBJ1-1; a possible D gene is TRBD1 (5 bases). Per the germline V gene, CDR1 is MNHEY and CDR2 is SVGAGI. The CDR3 length is 12 residues. V was clipped by 2 bases and J by 7 bases, with 8 bases between them. DNA for the CDR3: TGTGCCAGCAGTTACACTACAGGTGAAGCTTTCTTT. Translating it yields CASSYTTGEAFF.

A single count supports this clone. The rearrangement joins TRBV18 to TRBJ1-2; a weak D match, TRBD1 (6 bases). The V gene lost 0 bases and the J gene lost 6 bases, with 23 bases spanning the gap. In germline, CDR1 is KGHSH, CDR2 LQKENI. The CDR3 sequence is 18 residues long. The chain's CDR3 is CASSPPAGGASWGHGYTF. In nucleotides, the CDR3 is TGTGCCAGCTCACCACCGGCGGGGGGCGCGTCGTGGGGGCATGGCTACACCTTC.

This chain joins TRBV18 and TRBJ2-3, with TRBD1 matching over 8 bases. This CDR3 region has 16 residues. The V gene's germline CDR1 is KGHSH and CDR2 LQKENI. V gave up 2 bases and J gave up 4 bases; unmatched junction bases: 8. The CDR3 DNA sequence: TGTGCCAGCTCACCAAGTACCAACAGGGGGGCAGATACGCAGTATTTT. Translating it yields CASSPSTNRGADTQYF. The variable domain in full, completed from reference TRBV18 and TRBJ2-3, reads NAGVMQNPRHLVRRRGQEARLRCSPMKGHSHVYWYRQLPEEGLKFMVYLQKENIIDESGMPKERFSAEFPKEGPSILRIQQVVRGDSAAYFCASSPSTNRGADTQYFGPGTRLTVL.

The genes are TRBV7-3 and TRBJ2-7; 8 bases map to TRBD2. J was trimmed by 1 base and V by 8 bases; bases with no gene match: 7. The CDR3 is 14 amino acids. CDR1 and CDR2 from the germline V gene are SGHTA and FQGTGA. CDR3 sequence reads: CASGPGGRSYEQYF. In DNA form, the CDR3 reads TGTGCCAGCGGACCAGGCGGGAGGTCCTACGAGCAGTACTTC.

V usage is TRBV5-4 and J usage is TRBJ2-2; 7 positions match TRBD1. The trim removed 5 bases at V and 6 bases at J, leaving 10 bases unmatched. The CDR3 runs to 15 residues. Germline values: CDR1 SGHNT, CDR2 YYREEE (reference sequence). The CDR3 bases are TGTGCCAGCAGTCCTAGACAGGGTGGGGCCGGGGAGCTGTTTTTT. It is translated as CASSPRQGGAGELFF.

This chain uses TRBV28 with TRBJ2-2, with D perhaps TRBD1 (7 bases). The CDR3 is 19 residues long. Germline V lookup: CDR1 MDHEN, CDR2 SYDVKM. The ends were cut back, 1 base at V and 5 bases at J, with 23 bases in the middle. CDR3 coding DNA: TGTGCCAGCAGTTTATATGCGGAGGGTGAGGGGGCGTGGACCGGGGAGCTGTTTTTT. It is translated as CASSLYAEGEGAWTGELFF.

The V gene is TRBV6-5, the J gene TRBJ1-1; D is perhaps TRBD1 (6 bases). The CDR3 runs 12 residues. Germline CDR1 is MNHEY and CDR2 is SVGAGI. The CDR3 sequence: CARRDTHTEAFF. The DNA of the CDR3 is TGTGCTCGCCGGGACACCCACACTGAAGCTTTCTTT.

This chain connects TRBV28 to TRBJ2-7, with D perhaps matching TRBD2 (5 bases). Germline V lookup: CDR1 MDHEN, CDR2 SYDVKM. Trimming left V 6 bases short and J 3 bases short, with 12 bases between. The CDR3 totals 13 residues. CDR3 protein: CASSLGVDYEQYF. The CDR3 DNA reads as TGTGCCAGCAGCCTGGGAGTAGACTACGAGCAGTACTTC.

The chain carries TRBV6-6 and TRBJ1-2; no definite D call. Trimming shortened V by 2 bases and J by 3 bases, and 13 bases separated the two germline ends. CDR3 length: 15 amino acids. Germline CDR1 is MNHNY and CDR2 is SVGAGI (reference sequence). The CDR3 region is CASSYGEGVDYGYTF. The CDR3 DNA reads as TGTGCCAGCAGTTACGGGGAGGGCGTAGACTATGGCTACACCTTC.

The chain carries TRBV19 and TRBJ2-7; D might be TRBD2 (5 bases). This CDR3 region has 17 residues. Per the germline V gene, CDR1 is LNHDA and CDR2 is SQIVND (reference sequence). With 2 bases removed from V and 2 bases from J, the gap between germline ends came to 19 bases. The DNA of the CDR3 is TGTGCCAGTAGTATAAACGCGGCGAGCGGAATCGCCTACGAGCAGTACTTC. Amino acids: CASSINAASGIAYEQYF.

V usage is TRBV4-2 and J usage is TRBJ1-2; 10 positions agree with TRBD1. Looked up from germline, CDR1 is LGHNA and CDR2 is YNFKEQ. J lost 2 bases, V lost 3 bases, and 6 bases had no gene match. This CDR3 comprises 16 residues. Here the CDR3 DNA reads TGTGCCAGCAGCCAGGACAGGGGGGGCGTCAACTATGGCTACACCTTC. It yields the protein CASSQDRGGVNYGYTF.

This clone came up a few times. CDR3 sequence: CASSYSFEGDQPQHF. The DNA for the CDR3 is TGTGCCAGCAGTTACTCGTTTGAGGGGGATCAGCCCCAGCATTTT. The chain joins TRBV6-5 to TRBJ1-5; TRBD1 might be the D (6 bases). The CDR3 contains 15 residues. With 0 bases removed from V and 5 bases from J, the gap between germline ends came to 11 bases. CDR1 and CDR2 from the germline V gene are MNHEY and SVGAGI.

The chain recombines TRBV2 with TRBJ1-4; D not certain. Germline assignment: CDR1 SNHLY and CDR2 FYNNEI. The CDR3 contains 14 residues. Trimming took off 6 bases at V and 8 bases at J, with 16 bases between the two ends. CDR3 in DNA: TGTGCCAGCAGCCCCCTAGGGAGGAACGAAAAACTGTTTTTT. This sequence encodes CASSPLGRNEKLFF.

The chain recombines TRBV10-3 with TRBJ2-3; D not certain. The germline CDR1 and CDR2 sequences are ENHRY and SYGVKD. V was cut by 0 bases and J by 0 bases, with 10 bases left in between. The CDR3 loop spans 16 amino acids. The CDR3 DNA follows: TGTGCCATCAGTGAGTCCCCAGGATCTAGCACAGATACGCAGTATTTT. Translated: CAISESPGSSTDTQYF.

This chain uses TRBV3-1 (or the pseudogene TRBV3-2) with TRBJ2-3, with 8 bases matching TRBD2. The CDR3 totals 18 residues. Germline values: CDR1 LGHDT, CDR2 YNNKEL (reference sequence). V lost 0 bases and J lost 6; bases outside the gene matches: 14. CDR3 residues: CASSQEDWGSGVLDTQYF. CDR3 coding DNA: TGTGCCAGCAGCCAAGAGGACTGGGGTAGCGGGGTGCTGGATACGCAGTATTTT.

This chain uses TRBV6-2 or TRBV6-3 with TRBJ2-1; 7 bases agree with TRBD1. With 5 bases clipped from V and 8 bases from J, the junction kept 12 bases outside the gene matches. Germline CDR1 and CDR2: MNHEY and SVGEGT. This CDR3 has 15 amino acids. CDR3 nucleotide sequence: TGTGCCAGCAGTCTTTGGGGACAGAACTTCGATGAGCAGTTCTTC. It is translated as CASSLWGQNFDEQFF.

The rearrangement uses TRBV5-4 and TRBJ2-1, with 10 bases aligning to TRBD2. Unmatched junction bases numbered 7, after V lost 2 bases and J lost 8 bases. CDR1 SGHNT and CDR2 YYREEE come from the germline V gene (reference sequence). The CDR3 has 15 residues. This CDR3 reads CASSLSGRVVDEQFF. DNA for the CDR3: TGTGCCAGCAGCTTAAGCGGGAGGGTCGTGGATGAGCAGTTCTTC.

In its sample, this clone was seen a few times. Other DNA sequences from this sample encode an identical CDR3 as well. The V gene is TRBV27, the J gene TRBJ1-5, with D unclear. The V and J ends lost 3 bases and 6 bases respectively, with 6 bases between them. The CDR3 has 12 amino acids. Germline CDR1 and CDR2: MNHEY and SMNVEV (reference sequence). CDR3 residues: CASSFRGQPQHF. For the CDR3, the DNA is TGTGCCAGCAGTTTTAGAGGTCAGCCCCAGCATTTT.

The rearrangement uses TRBV7-2 and TRBJ1-5, with D perhaps TRBD1 (5 bases). CDR3 length: 14 residues. CDR1 is SGHTA, CDR2 FQGNSA, per germline. Trimming removed 5 bases from V and 6 bases from J, with 14 bases in between. The CDR3 spells CASSPPGSSQPQHF. The CDR3 DNA is TGTGCCAGCAGCCCCCCAGGGTCATCTCAGCCCCAGCATTTT. The variable domain in full, completed from reference TRBV7-2 and TRBJ1-5, reads GAGVSQSPSNKVTEKGKDVELRCDPISGHTALYWYRQSLGQGLEFLIYFQGNSAPDKSGLPSDRFSAERTGGSVSTLTIQRTQQEDSAVYLCASSPPGSSQPQHFGDGTRLSIL.